This T cell receptor beta chain was profiled in a study of PD-1 blockade in classical Hodgkin lymphoma. Study-level results: Patients were excluded if nivolumab began under 1 year after ASCT (the autologous transplant). Newly diagnosed patients were reported to exhibit reduced baseline TCR diversity relative to healthy donors. Why the repertoires differ is still unclear, perhaps disease activity or prior therapy. For complete responders, baseline diversity was comparable to that of newly diagnosed patients.

Every one of the patients relapsed after autologous stem cell transplantation (brentuximab vedotin exposure was variable). The assay was immunoSEQ multiplex PCR, and TCRdb's table has in-frame clones only and misses some. The table lists tens of thousands of clones, 88% of them singletons, with about 5.6% in the top ten. Germline V gives CDR1 LGHNT, CDR2 FRNRAP. The CDR3 is made up of 11 amino acids. V lost 4 bases to trimming and J lost 4 bases, with 2 bases between them. In regard to this clone: Its antigen is as yet unknown.

The sequences come from peripheral blood mononuclear cells (PBMCs), collected before the second cycle of nivolumab. The sequence derives from a human donor with classical Hodgkin lymphoma. The chain carries TRBV12-5 and TRBJ1-3, with D uncertain. In nucleotides, the CDR3 is TGTGCTAGTGGTTCAGGAAACACCATATATTTT. Translated: CASGSGNTIYF.